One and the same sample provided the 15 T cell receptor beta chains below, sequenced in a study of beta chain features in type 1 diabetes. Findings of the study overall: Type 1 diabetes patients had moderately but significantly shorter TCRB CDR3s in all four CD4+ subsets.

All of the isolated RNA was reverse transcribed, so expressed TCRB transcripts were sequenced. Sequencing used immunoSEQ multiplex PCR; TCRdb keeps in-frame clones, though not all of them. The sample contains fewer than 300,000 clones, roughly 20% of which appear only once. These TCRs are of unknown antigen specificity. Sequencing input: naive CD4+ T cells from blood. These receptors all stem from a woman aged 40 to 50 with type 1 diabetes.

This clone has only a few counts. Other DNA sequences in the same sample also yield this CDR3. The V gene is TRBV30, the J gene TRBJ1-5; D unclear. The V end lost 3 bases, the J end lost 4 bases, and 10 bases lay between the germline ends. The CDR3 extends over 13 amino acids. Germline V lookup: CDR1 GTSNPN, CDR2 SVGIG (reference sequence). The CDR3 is CAWSVRGNQPQHF. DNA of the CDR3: TGTGCCTGGAGCGTACGGGGTAATCAGCCCCAGCATTTT.

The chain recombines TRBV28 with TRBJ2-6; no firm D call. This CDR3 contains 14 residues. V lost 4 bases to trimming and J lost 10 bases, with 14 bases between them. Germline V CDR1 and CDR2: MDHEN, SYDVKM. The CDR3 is CASSSRLSLNVLTF. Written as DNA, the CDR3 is TGTGCCAGCAGTTCCAGGTTGTCTCTGAACGTCCTGACTTTC.

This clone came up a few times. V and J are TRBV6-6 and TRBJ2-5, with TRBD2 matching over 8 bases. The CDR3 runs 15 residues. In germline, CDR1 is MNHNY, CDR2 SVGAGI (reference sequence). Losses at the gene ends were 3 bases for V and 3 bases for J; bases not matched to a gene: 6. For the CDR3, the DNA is TGTGCCAGCAGTTATTTAGCGGGGTGGGAAGAGACCCAGTACTTC. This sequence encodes CASSYLAGWEETQYF.

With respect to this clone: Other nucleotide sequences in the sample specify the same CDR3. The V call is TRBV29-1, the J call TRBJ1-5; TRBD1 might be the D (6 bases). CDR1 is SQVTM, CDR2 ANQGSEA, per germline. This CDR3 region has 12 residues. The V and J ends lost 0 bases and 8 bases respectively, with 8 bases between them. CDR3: CSVEDPGEPQHF. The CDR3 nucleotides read TGCAGCGTTGAAGATCCAGGGGAGCCCCAGCATTTT.

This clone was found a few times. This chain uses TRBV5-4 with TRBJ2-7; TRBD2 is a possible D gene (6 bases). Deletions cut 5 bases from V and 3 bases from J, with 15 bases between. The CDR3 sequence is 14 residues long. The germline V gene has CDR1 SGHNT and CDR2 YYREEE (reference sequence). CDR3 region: CASRSEGLGYEQYF. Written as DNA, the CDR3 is TGTGCCAGCAGGTCCGAGGGACTTGGCTACGAGCAGTACTTC.

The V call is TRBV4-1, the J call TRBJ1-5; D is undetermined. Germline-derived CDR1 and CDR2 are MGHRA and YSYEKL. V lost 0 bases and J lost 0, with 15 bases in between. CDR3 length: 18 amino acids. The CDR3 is CASSQEGGLLNSNQPQHF. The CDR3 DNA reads TGCGCCAGCAGCCAAGAAGGAGGACTTCTTAATAGCAATCAGCCCCAGCATTTT.

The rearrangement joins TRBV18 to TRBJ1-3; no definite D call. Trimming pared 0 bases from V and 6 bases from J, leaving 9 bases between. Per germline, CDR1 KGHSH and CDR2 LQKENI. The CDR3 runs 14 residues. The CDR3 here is CASSPPTPPNTIYF. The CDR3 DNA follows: TGTGCCAGCTCACCACCGACTCCGCCAAACACCATATATTTT.

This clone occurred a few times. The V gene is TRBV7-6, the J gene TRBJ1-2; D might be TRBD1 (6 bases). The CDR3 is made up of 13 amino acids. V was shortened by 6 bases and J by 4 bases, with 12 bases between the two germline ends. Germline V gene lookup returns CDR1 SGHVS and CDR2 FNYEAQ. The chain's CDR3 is CASSLARGYGYTF. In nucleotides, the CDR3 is TGTGCCAGCAGTCTAGCCAGGGGCTATGGCTACACCTTC. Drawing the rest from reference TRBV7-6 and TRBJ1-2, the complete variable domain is GAGVSQSPRYKVTKRGQDVALRCDPISGHVSLYWYRQALGQGPEFLTYFNYEAQQDKSGLPNDRFSAERPEGSISTLTIQRTEQRDSAMYRCASSLARGYGYTFGSGTRLTVV.

CDR3 DNA sequence: TGCAGCGTTGAAGATCGAGCAGGGAACACTGAAGCTTTCTTT. Translating it yields CSVEDRAGNTEAFF. The rearrangement links TRBV29-1 to TRBJ1-1; D not certain. Germline V CDR1 and CDR2: SQVTM, ANQGSEA. The germline V and J ends were trimmed by 0 bases and 1 base, with 9 bases remaining between them. This CDR3 has 14 amino acids.

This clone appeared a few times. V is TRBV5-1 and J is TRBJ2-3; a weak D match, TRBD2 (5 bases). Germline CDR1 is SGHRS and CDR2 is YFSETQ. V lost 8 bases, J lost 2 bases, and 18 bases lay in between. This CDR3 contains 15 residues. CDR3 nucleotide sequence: TGCGCCAGTCTCTTGGAGGCGTCAGCCACAGATACGCAGTATTTT. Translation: CASLLEASATDTQYF.

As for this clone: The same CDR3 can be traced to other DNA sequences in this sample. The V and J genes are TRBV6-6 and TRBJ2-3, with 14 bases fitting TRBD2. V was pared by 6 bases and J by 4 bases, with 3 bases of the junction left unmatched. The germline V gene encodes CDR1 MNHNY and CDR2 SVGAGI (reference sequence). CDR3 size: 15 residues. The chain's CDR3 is CASSRGLAGADTQYF. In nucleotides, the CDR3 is TGTGCCAGCAGCCGGGGACTAGCGGGAGCAGATACGCAGTATTTT.

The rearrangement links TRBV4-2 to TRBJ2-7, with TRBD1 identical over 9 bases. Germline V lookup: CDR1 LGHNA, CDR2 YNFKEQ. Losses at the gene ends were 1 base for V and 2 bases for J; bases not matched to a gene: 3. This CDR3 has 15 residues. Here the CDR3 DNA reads TGTGCCAGCAGCCAAGGGGACAGGGCGGCCTACGAGCAGTACTTC. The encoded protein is CASSQGDRAAYEQYF.

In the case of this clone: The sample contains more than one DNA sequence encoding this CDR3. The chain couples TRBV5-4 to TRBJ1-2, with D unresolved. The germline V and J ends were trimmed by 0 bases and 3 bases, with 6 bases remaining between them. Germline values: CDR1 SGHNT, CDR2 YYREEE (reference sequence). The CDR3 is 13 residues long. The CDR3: CASSLGHDYGYTF. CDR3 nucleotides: TGTGCCAGCAGCTTGGGGCACGACTATGGCTACACCTTC. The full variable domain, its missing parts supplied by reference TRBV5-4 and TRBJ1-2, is ETGVTQSPTHLIKTRGQQVTLRCSSQSGHNTVSWYQQALGQGPQFIFQYYREEENGRGNFPPRFSGLQFPNYSSELNVNALELDDSALYLCASSLGHDYGYTFGSGTRLTVV.

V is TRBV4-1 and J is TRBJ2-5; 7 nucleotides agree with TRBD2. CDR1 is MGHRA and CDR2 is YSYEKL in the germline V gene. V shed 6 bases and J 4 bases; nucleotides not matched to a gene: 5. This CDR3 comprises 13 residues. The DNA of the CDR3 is TGCGCCAGCAGTCTCACGGGGGGAGAGACCCAGTACTTC. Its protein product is CASSLTGGETQYF.

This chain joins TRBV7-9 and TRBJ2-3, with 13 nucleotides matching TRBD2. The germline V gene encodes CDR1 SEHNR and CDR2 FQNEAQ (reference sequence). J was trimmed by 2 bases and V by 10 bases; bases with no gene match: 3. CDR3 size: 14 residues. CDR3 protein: CAMGTSGNTDTQYF. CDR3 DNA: TGTGCCATGGGGACTAGCGGGAACACAGATACGCAGTATTTT.